The source of this TCR beta chain is a study of T cell repertoires in cytomegalovirus infection (dated by TCRdb to the late 2010s). For the study in its entirety: Recently identified HLA-C-restricted CMV epitopes, whose presentation resists viral immunomodulation, were targeted by peptide stimulations together with well-studied HLA-B-restricted epitopes. The HLA type of each donor mattered for the analysis, because public TCR beta signatures pointed to carriage of CMV infection along with the matching HLA type.

Explained via the paper, the treatment or condition label denotes: in vitro stimulation with specific CMV peptide epitopes to enrich CMV-specific T cells. TCRdb names Illumina HiSeq 1500 as the instrument used. TCRdb reprocessed the public reads (quality trimming at Q25 with fastp, clone calling with MiXCR) and kept in-frame beta chains. Rows matching on CDR3 protein sequence are summarized as one entry with the most common DNA and genes. The sample yields 700,000 to 900,000 distinct CDR3 sequences; about 27% were counted once. The top ten hold roughly 13% of the sample. The research as a whole found: Carriers of CMV infection plus the relevant HLA type were discriminated by the cumulative frequency of public TCR beta family members in the study cohort and in an independent 352-donor cohort. The ex vivo response was dominated by HLA-C-restricted CMV-specific TCR beta clonotypes, which also provided the single most frequent clonotype in two of eight donors.

The CDR3 measures 17 amino acids from cysteine to phenylalanine. Only the CDR3 region is kept as DNA, spanning 51 bases read in frame from base 1. The CDR1 and CDR2 encoded by the germline V gene (reference sequence) are SEHNR and FQNEAQ. V drops 6 bases and J drops 0 bases, leaving 20 bases in between. The sample holds a few counts of this clonotype. Its binding antigen is unknown. Per-base quality was not reported, and no clone a single base away is much larger than it. The sample was cultured CD8+ T cells from PBMCs, taken from culture after CMV antigen stimulation. The chain couples TRBV7-9 to TRBJ1-1; a tentative D call is TRBD1 (6 bases match). The TCR was taken from a human donor in good health (CMV status not recorded). Some clones in this sample may be carry-over from other donors' samples. CDR3 protein: CASSHGWQGTLNTEAFF. The DNA reads TGTGCCAGCAGTCATGGCTGGCAGGGGACTCTGAACACTGAAGCTTTCTTT.